This is a list of T cell receptor beta chains from one sample in a study of T-cell reconstitution after alpha-beta-depleted transplantation in children. TCRdb used MiXCR to reprocess the PCR reads, holding one entry per CDR3 protein. In the table there are 90,000 to 150,000 distinct CDR3 sequences, 23% of which are singletons. This sample comprised PBMCs, mostly from graft donor cells, obtained 180 days after TCRalphabeta/CD19-depleted stem cell transplant. These receptor sequences come from a male patient aged 2-9 years who had a stem cell transplant for chronic granulomatous disease, so the T cells may come from the graft donor. The CDR3 runs from the conserved cysteine through the conserved F or W. Fields, in order: D gene, CDR3 length, V gene, clone size, J gene, CDR3 DNA, CDR3 protein. The D gene is left open where the match is weak. Some rows have no size entry. The others give once, few or many, or a class for an expanded clone.

NA,14,TRBV9,medium-sized,TRBJ2-2,TGTGCCAGCAGCGTATCGGGGACCACCGGGGAGCTGTTTTTT,CASSVSGTTGELFF
NA,22,TRBV20-1,many,TRBJ1-6,TGCAGTGCTAGAGCTCTAAAGGGGAAAAAACAGGGTCCACGCTCCTATAATTCACCCCTCCACTTT,CSARALKGKKQGPRSYNSPLHF
TRBD1,14,TRBV29-1,many,TRBJ1-2,TGCAGCGTTGAAGGTCTGGGACAGAACTATGGCTACACCTTC,CSVEGLGQNYGYTF
TRBD1,13,TRBV12-3/TRBV12-4,many,TRBJ2-1,TGTGCCAGCAGTCCGGGGACAGCAAATGAGCAGTTCTTC,CASSPGTANEQFF
NA,10,TRBV20-1,few,TRBJ1-4,TGCAGTGTTTATAGGGAAAAACTGTTTTTT,CSVYREKLFF
NA,13,TRBV15,NA,TRBJ2-5,TGTGCCACCAGCAGAGAGTGGGAAGAGACCCAGTACTTC,CATSREWEETQYF
NA,15,TRBV27,few,TRBJ2-7,TGTGCCAGCAGTCCCCTTTGGGGGGGGCTGAGCGAGCAGTACTTC,CASSPLWGGLSEQYF
NA,9,TRBV29-1,few,TRBJ2-5,TGCAGCGTTGAAGAGACCCAGTACTTC,CSVEETQYF
NA,11,TRBV28,few,TRBJ2-1,TGTGCCAGCAGTTTACTGGGGAAGCAGTTCTTC,CASSLLGKQFF
NA,13,TRBV5-1,few,TRBJ2-7,TGCGCCAGCAGCCCTGCGGGATCCTACGAGCAGTACTTC,CASSPAGSYEQYF
NA,14,TRBV5-1,few,TRBJ1-1,TGCGCCAGCAGCAGGAGCACGATGAACACTGAAGCTTTCTTT,CASSRSTMNTEAFF
TRBD2,17,TRBV5-1,few,TRBJ2-1,TGCGCCAGCAGCGCGGATCATAGCGGGGGGAACTACAATGAGCAGTTCTTC,CASSADHSGGNYNEQFF
NA,15,TRBV4-3,NA,TRBJ2-3,TGCGCCAGCAGCCAAGACATAACTAGCACAGATACGCAGTATTTT,CASSQDITSTDTQYF
NA,14,TRBV6-2/TRBV6-3,NA,TRBJ2-5,TGTGCCAGCAGCCCTGGGGTATGGGCTGAGACCCAGTACTTC,CASSPGVWAETQYF
TRBD1,18,TRBV11-1,NA,TRBJ1-6,TGTGCCAGCAGCTTTAGCCTACAGGGGGTAGGGACTGCCTCACCCCTCCACTTT,CASSFSLQGVGTASPLHF
TRBD1,16,TRBV28,few,TRBJ1-5,TGTGCCAGCAGTGAGGGACAGCCATTTAGCAATCAGCCCCAGCATTTT,CASSEGQPFSNQPQHF
NA,17,TRBV20-1,NA,TRBJ2-5,TGCAGTGCTAGAGGTCAGGGGTTACCCCCAGGGGGGGAGACCCAGTACTTC,CSARGQGLPPGGETQYF
TRBD1,14,TRBV12-3/TRBV12-4,few,TRBJ1-2,TGTGCCAGCAGTGAGACAGGGGGCGACTATGGCTACACCTTC,CASSETGGDYGYTF
NA,12,TRBV20-1,many,TRBJ1-2,TGCAGTGCTGAGGAGGGGGAGTATGGCTACACCTTC,CSAEEGEYGYTF
TRBD2,14,TRBV5-6,NA,TRBJ2-7,TGTGCCAGCAGTCCGAGTCCTAGCGGGTACGAGCAGTACTTC,CASSPSPSGYEQYF
TRBD1,20,TRBV6-1,NA,TRBJ2-4,TGTGCCAGCAGTCAACTACGGGACAGGGGGCCGCTTTTCTCCAAAAACATTCAGTACTTC,CASSQLRDRGPLFSKNIQYF
NA,13,TRBV9,NA,TRBJ2-2,TGTGCCAGCACCGATGGAGGGGGCGGGGAGCTGTTTTTT,CASTDGGGGELFF
NA,13,TRBV6-1,NA,TRBJ2-2,TGTGCCAGCAGTAGCAGGGGTTCCGGGGAGCTGTTTTTT,CASSSRGSGELFF
NA,12,TRBV4-2,NA,TRBJ1-1,TGTGCCAGCAGCCAGGGCAGAACTGAAGCTTTCTTT,CASSQGRTEAFF
NA,11,TRBV12-3/TRBV12-4,NA,TRBJ1-1,TGTGCCAGCAGTTTAGGTCCTGAAGCTTTCTTT,CASSLGPEAFF
NA,15,TRBV20-1,NA,TRBJ2-1,TGCAGTGCTCGTTTTGGCTTAAGCTCCTACAATGAGCAGTTCTTC,CSARFGLSSYNEQFF
NA,15,TRBV7-9,NA,TRBJ2-1,TGTGCCAGCAGCCCTCGGGACGCCATCGTCTATGAGCAGTTCTTC,CASSPRDAIVYEQFF
TRBD2,16,TRBV20-1,few,TRBJ2-2,TGCAGTGCTAGAGATTTAGCGGGAGGACGGACCGGGGAGCTGTTTTTT,CSARDLAGGRTGELFF
TRBD2,16,TRBV7-9,NA,TRBJ2-3,TGTGCCAGCAGCTTTTTCAGCGGGAGGCTCGTAGATACGCAGTATTTT,CASSFFSGRLVDTQYF
NA,14,TRBV5-4,NA,TRBJ2-2,TGTGCCAGCAGCCAAAGCGAGAACACCGGGGAGCTGTTTTTT,CASSQSENTGELFF
TRBD2,16,TRBV20-1,many,TRBJ2-3,TGCAGTGCTAGAGATCCGACTAGCGGGAGCACAGATACGCAGTATTTT,CSARDPTSGSTDTQYF
TRBD2,17,TRBV12-3/TRBV12-4,NA,TRBJ2-7,TGTGCCAGCAGTTTAGCGGCTCTAGCGGGGCCTACCTACGAGCAGTACTTC,CASSLAALAGPTYEQYF